The next 5 T cell receptor beta chains were all read from a single sample in a study of cytomegalovirus exposure and HLA in healthy donors. Data came from immunoSEQ multiplex PCR; TCRdb stores just in-frame clones and leaves some out. The table lists some 270,000 clones, 70% to 90% of them singletons, with 0.9% to 1.1% in the top ten. The source material was PBMCs. The receptor source for this set is a woman aged 18-29 years in good health and CMV-seronegative.

CDR3 nucleotides: TGTGCCAGCGGAGACGGTGCCGGGGAGCTGTTTTTT. As protein: CASGDGAGELFF. This chain connects TRBV7-8 to TRBJ2-2; no clear D gene. Germline values: CDR1 SGHVS, CDR2 FQNEAQ. V was trimmed by 8 bases and J by 6 bases, leaving 10 bases between them. This CDR3 is built from 12 residues.

The V and J genes are TRBV27 and TRBJ2-3; the D gene is possibly TRBD1 (5 bases). Between the trimmed V and J ends, which lost 4 bases and 2 bases, there was a span of 16 bases. CDR1 and CDR2 from the germline V gene are MNHEY and SMNVEV (reference sequence). The CDR3 runs 16 residues. CDR3 coding DNA: TGTGCCAGCAGTTCCTCTACAGGATCCCCCACAGATACGCAGTATTTT. This encodes CASSSSTGSPTDTQYF.

This clone was seen a handful of times. The CDR3 DNA reads TGCGCCAGCAGCCACTCACCGGGGTCTGAAGCTTTCTTT. Amino acids: CASSHSPGSEAFF. V gene TRBV4-3 combines with J gene TRBJ1-1; no firm D call. There are 13 residues in the CDR3. V was shortened by 3 bases and J by 6 bases, with 11 bases between the two germline ends. Germline CDR1 and CDR2: LGHNA and YSLEER.

The rearrangement links TRBV5-1 to TRBJ2-7; the match to TRBD2 covers 7 bases. Per germline, CDR1 SGHRS and CDR2 YFSETQ. The CDR3 runs to 15 residues. The ends lost 1 base at V and 1 base at J; junction bases unmatched: 5. The CDR3 loop reads CASSLTSAASYEQYF. CDR3 DNA: TGCGCCAGCAGCTTGACTAGCGCCGCTTCCTACGAGCAGTACTTC.

The gene calls are TRBV12-5 and TRBJ1-1; possibly TRBD1 for D (6 bases). The CDR3 has 16 residues. Germline loops: CDR1 LGHNT, CDR2 FRNRAP. The germline V and J ends were trimmed by 2 bases and 0 bases, with 13 bases remaining between them. The CDR3 DNA reads TGTGCTAGTGGTTTGATCTTGGGGGCTATGAACACTGAAGCTTTCTTT. Translation: CASGLILGAMNTEAFF.